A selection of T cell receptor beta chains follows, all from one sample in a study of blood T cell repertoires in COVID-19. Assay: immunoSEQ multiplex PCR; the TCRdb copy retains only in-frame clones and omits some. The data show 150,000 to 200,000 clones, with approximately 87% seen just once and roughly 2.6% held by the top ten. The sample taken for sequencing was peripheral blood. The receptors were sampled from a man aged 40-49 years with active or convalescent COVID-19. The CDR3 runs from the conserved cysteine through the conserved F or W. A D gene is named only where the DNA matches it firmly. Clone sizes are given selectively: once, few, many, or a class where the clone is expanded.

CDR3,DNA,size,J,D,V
CASSQGPPGLASYEQYF,TGCGCCAGCAGCCAAGGTCCCCCGGGACTAGCGAGTTACGAGCAGTACTTC,-,TRBJ2-7,TRBD2,TRBV4-1
CASSPPGNSNQPQHF,TGTGCCAGCAGCCCACCAGGAAATAGCAATCAGCCCCAGCATTTT,few,TRBJ1-5,-,TRBV7-9
CASSQGTGAGTEAFF,TGCGCCAGCAGCCAAGGAACAGGGGCGGGCACTGAAGCTTTCTTT,-,TRBJ1-1,TRBD1,TRBV4-3
CASSDYGQNSNQPQHF,TGCGCCAGCAGTGACTACGGACAGAATAGCAATCAGCCCCAGCATTTT,-,TRBJ1-5,-,TRBV10-2
CASSLALTGDTEAFF,TGTGCCAGCAGCTTAGCCCTGACAGGGGACACTGAAGCTTTCTTT,-,TRBJ1-1,TRBD1,TRBV7-9
CASWETLNTEAFF,TGCGCCAGCTGGGAGACCTTGAACACTGAAGCTTTCTTT,-,TRBJ1-1,-,TRBV5-1
CASSLALSTGDTQYF,TGTGCCAGCAGCTTAGCCCTGTCAACAGGGGATACGCAGTATTTT,-,TRBJ2-3,-,TRBV7-2
CASSRGTSEQPQHF,TGTGCCAGCAGCCGGGGGACTAGCGAGCAGCCCCAGCATTTT,-,TRBJ1-5,-,TRBV3-1/TRBV3-2
CASSVDAGTGGTEAFF,TGTGCCAGCAGCGTAGATGCTGGGACAGGTGGCACTGAAGCTTTCTTT,-,TRBJ1-1,TRBD1,TRBV9
CASSYEQGRTDTQYF,TGTGCCAGCAGCTACGAACAGGGCCGCACAGATACGCAGTATTTT,-,TRBJ2-3,-,TRBV9
CASSVVGKEAFF,TGTGCCAGCAGCGTAGTCGGGAAAGAAGCTTTCTTT,-,TRBJ1-1,-,TRBV9
CSASDAGESYEQYF,TGCAGTGCTAGTGACGCAGGGGAATCCTACGAGCAGTACTTC,-,TRBJ2-7,-,TRBV20-1
CASSLGGGASNYGYTF,TGCGCCAGCAGCTTGGGAGGGGGCGCCTCTAACTATGGCTACACCTTC,-,TRBJ1-2,TRBD1,TRBV5-1
CAISTPGTTAFF,TGTGCCATCAGTACGCCGGGAACGACTGCTTTCTTT,-,TRBJ1-1,-,TRBV10-3
CASSTTSTDTQYF,TGCGCCAGCAGCACCACTAGCACAGATACGCAGTATTTT,-,TRBJ2-3,-,TRBV5-1
CASSLGQDTQYF,TGCGCCAGCAGCCTCGGACAAGATACGCAGTATTTT,few,TRBJ2-3,-,TRBV4-1
CASSQPDLENQPQHF,TGCGCCAGCAGCCAACCCGACCTGGAGAATCAGCCCCAGCATTTT,-,TRBJ1-5,-,TRBV4-1
CAWSVVGTGYSPLHF,TGTGCCTGGAGTGTAGTTGGGACAGGGTATTCACCCCTCCACTTT,once,TRBJ1-6,TRBD1,TRBV30
CASSPLGGEQFF,TGTGCCAGCAGCCCACTAGGTGGGGAGCAGTTCTTC,-,TRBJ2-1,-,TRBV5-4
CASSAIGTGVTGELFF,TGTGCCAGCAGCGCGATCGGGACAGGGGTGACCGGGGAGCTGTTTTTT,-,TRBJ2-2,TRBD1,TRBV9
CASSPGDRTEAFF,TGTGCCAGCAGCCCAGGGGACCGCACTGAAGCTTTCTTT,-,TRBJ1-1,-,TRBV12-3/TRBV12-4
CASRQGPIYGYTF,TGTGCCAGCAGACAGGGGCCGATCTATGGCTACACCTTC,-,TRBJ1-2,TRBD1,TRBV6-5
CASSQSFEHGSSKETQYF,TGTGCCAGCAGCCAATCCTTCGAGCACGGGTCCAGTAAAGAGACCCAGTACTTC,-,TRBJ2-5,-,TRBV3-1/TRBV3-2
CSAVTGGGPEAFF,TGCAGCGCCGTGACAGGGGGTGGACCGGAAGCTTTCTTT,once,TRBJ1-1,TRBD1,TRBV29-1
CASSQETGLNTEAFF,TGCGCCAGCAGCCAAGAGACAGGTCTCAACACTGAAGCTTTCTTT,-,TRBJ1-1,-,TRBV5-1
CASSQDAAGGVYTF,TGCGCCAGCAGCCAAGATGCGGCAGGGGGCGTCTACACCTTC,few,TRBJ1-2,TRBD1,TRBV4-3
CASRKWTEGQSHQPQHF,TGTGCCAGCAGAAAATGGACGGAGGGACAGTCCCATCAGCCCCAGCATTTT,-,TRBJ1-5,-,TRBV21-1
CASSLAQGAYGYTF,TGTGCCAGCAGCTTAGCGCAAGGGGCCTATGGCTACACCTTC,once,TRBJ1-2,-,TRBV7-9
CASSQIGGMNTEAFF,TGTGCCAGCAGCCAAATCGGGGGGATGAACACTGAAGCTTTCTTT,-,TRBJ1-1,-,TRBV5-5
CASTRGGGGTGELFF,TGTGCCAGCACCCGAGGTGGGGGGGGAACCGGGGAGCTGTTTTTT,-,TRBJ2-2,TRBD2,TRBV6-1
CASTPPGTRYEQYF,TGTGCCAGCACCCCGCCGGGGACAAGGTACGAGCAGTACTTC,-,TRBJ2-7,-,TRBV7-9
CASSLGQYMNTEAFF,TGTGCCAGCAGCTTGGGACAGTACATGAACACTGAAGCTTTCTTT,-,TRBJ1-1,TRBD1,TRBV7-8